This T cell receptor (beta chain) was captured in a study of blood T cells in healthy people across ages. Trimming took off 11 bases at V and 7 bases at J, with 18 bases between the two ends. The CDR3 loop spans 12 amino acids. Next came a second PCR, run for roughly 6 to 11 cycles, which used a sample-barcoded 5' primer along with a J-beta primer mix. A 12-random-nucleotide template-switch adaptor tagged each cDNA molecule. MiXCR, applied by TCRdb to the 5' RACE reads, yields one record per CDR3 protein. In the table there are hundreds of thousands of distinct CDR3 sequences, about 50% of which are singletons. With respect to this clonotype: Just one base apart from a much larger clone, this may be a read error.

Sequencing was carried out using blood. This TCR was recovered from a woman older than 75 in good health. The J gene is TRBJ2-7, the V gene TRBV12-3 or TRBV12-4; no definite D call. The CDR3 region is CAVQRSYNEQYF. The CDR3 DNA sequence: TGTGCCGTCCAAAGATCCTACAATGAGCAGTACTTC.